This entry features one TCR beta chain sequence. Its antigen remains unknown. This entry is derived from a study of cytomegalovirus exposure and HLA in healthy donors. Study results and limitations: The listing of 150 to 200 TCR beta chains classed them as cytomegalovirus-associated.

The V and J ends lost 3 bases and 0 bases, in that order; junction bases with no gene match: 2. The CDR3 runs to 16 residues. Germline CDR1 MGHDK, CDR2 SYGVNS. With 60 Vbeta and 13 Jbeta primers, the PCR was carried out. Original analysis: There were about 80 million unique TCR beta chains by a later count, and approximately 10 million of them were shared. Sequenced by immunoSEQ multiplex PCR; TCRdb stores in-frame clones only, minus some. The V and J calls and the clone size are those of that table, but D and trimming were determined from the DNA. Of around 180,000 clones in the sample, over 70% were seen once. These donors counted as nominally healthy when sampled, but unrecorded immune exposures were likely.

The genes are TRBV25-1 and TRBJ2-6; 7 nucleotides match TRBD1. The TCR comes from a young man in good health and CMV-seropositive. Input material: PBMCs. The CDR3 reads CASSDYRGSGANVLTF. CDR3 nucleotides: TGTGCCAGCAGTGACTACAGGGGCTCTGGGGCCAACGTCCTGACTTTC.